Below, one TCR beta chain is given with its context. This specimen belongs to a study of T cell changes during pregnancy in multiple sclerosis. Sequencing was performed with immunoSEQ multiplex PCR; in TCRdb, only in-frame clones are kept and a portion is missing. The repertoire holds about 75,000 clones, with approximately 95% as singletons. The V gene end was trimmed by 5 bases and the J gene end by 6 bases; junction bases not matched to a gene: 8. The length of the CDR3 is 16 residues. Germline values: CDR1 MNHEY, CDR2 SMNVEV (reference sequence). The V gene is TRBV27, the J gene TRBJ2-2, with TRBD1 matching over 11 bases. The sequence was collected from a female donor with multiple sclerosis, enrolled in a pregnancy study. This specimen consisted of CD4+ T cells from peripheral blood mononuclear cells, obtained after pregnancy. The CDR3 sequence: CASSPWDRGAAGELFF. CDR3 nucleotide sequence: TGTGCCAGCAGTCCGTGGGACAGGGGGGCCGCCGGGGAGCTGTTTTTT.